Shown below are 6 T cell receptor beta chains from a single sample sequenced in a study of blood T cell repertoires in COVID-19. Profiling relied on immunoSEQ multiplex PCR, and the TCRdb table lists in-frame clones only, not all of them. The sample records tens of thousands of clones, 80% to 85% being singletons. The sequencing sample was made of peripheral blood. Receptors were obtained from an elderly man with COVID-19, enrolled during active disease.

The rearrangement joins TRBV2 to TRBJ1-1, with D hard to call. Trimming pared 5 bases from V and 1 base from J, leaving 14 bases between. The CDR3 is made up of 15 amino acids. Germline V gene lookup returns CDR1 SNHLY and CDR2 FYNNEI. The CDR3 DNA sequence: TGTGCCAGCAGTTTTTCGAGGGTACAGAACACTGAAGCTTTCTTT. It translates to CASSFSRVQNTEAFF.

This sequence joins TRBV3-1 (or the pseudogene TRBV3-2) and TRBJ2-3; 10 bases fit TRBD2. Trimming cost V 1 base and J 4 bases; bases outside gene matches: 5. The germline gives CDR1 LGHDT, CDR2 YNNKEL (reference sequence). The CDR3 is made up of 16 amino acids. CDR3 sequence reads: CASSQGASGGSDTQYF. CDR3 in DNA: TGTGCCAGCAGCCAAGGGGCTAGCGGGGGTTCAGATACGCAGTATTTT.

This sequence joins TRBV11-3 and TRBJ2-1, with 14 bases that match TRBD2. The V and J ends lost 5 bases and 1 base, in that order; junction bases with no gene match: 10. The CDR3 has 19 residues. The germline gives CDR1 SGHNT, CDR2 YENEEA. In DNA, the CDR3 is TGTGCCAGCAGCCGAGACGGGACTAGCGGGAGCCGGTCCTACAATGAGCAGTTCTTC. Amino acid sequence: CASSRDGTSGSRSYNEQFF.

This chain connects TRBV24-1 to TRBJ1-4; TRBD1 agrees at 9 bases. This CDR3 contains 15 residues. The ends lost 4 bases at V and 8 bases at J; junction bases unmatched: 7. Germline loops: CDR1 KGHDR, CDR2 SFDVKD. The CDR3 DNA follows: TGTGCCACCAGTGAGTGGACAGGGGAAGGGGAAAAACTGTTTTTT. This encodes CATSEWTGEGEKLFF.

The chain couples TRBV28 to TRBJ2-7, with 7 bases lining up with TRBD1. V was pared by 5 bases and J by 3 bases, with 10 bases of the junction left unmatched. The CDR3 totals 15 residues. CDR1 and CDR2 from the germline V gene are MDHEN and SYDVKM. CDR3 DNA: TGTGCCAGCAGTGTAACAGGGGAAGGAGGCTACGAGCAGTACTTC. Translated, it gives CASSVTGEGGYEQYF.

The V and J genes are TRBV15 and TRBJ2-5; TRBD1 aligns across 9 bases. V lost 4 bases to trimming and J lost 12 bases; unmatched junction nucleotides: 18. Germline CDR1 and CDR2: LNHNV and YYDKDF (reference sequence). This CDR3 is built from 16 residues. CDR3 loop: CATSTPGRPERDREYF. In DNA, the CDR3 is TGTGCCACCAGCACCCCGGGGCGGCCCGAAAGGGACAGGGAGTACTTC.